Listed below are T cell receptor beta chains from one sample, sequenced in a study of CD8 T cells in Susac syndrome. TCRdb re-called the immunoSEQ multiplex PCR reads through MiXCR, storing one row per CDR3 protein. The sample has roughly 130,000 distinct CDR3 sequences; roughly 95% are singletons. Material for sequencing was CD4+ T cells from PBMCs. All receptors come from a human donor in good health. Both conserved end residues are part of each CDR3. D genes are given only for firm matches. Size tells how often a clone was seen (once, few, many) or the class of an expanded clone, and some rows leave it out.

.	TRBV2	TRBJ2-7	.	CASSGRQEGEQYF	TGTGCCAGCAGCGGCCGACAGGAGGGCGAGCAGTACTTC
.	TRBV6-5	TRBJ2-1	.	CASRPQGNEQFF	TGTGCCAGCAGACCACAGGGCAATGAGCAGTTCTTC
once	TRBV3-1	TRBJ2-3	.	CASSHRGGDKDTQYF	TGTGCCAGCAGCCATCGTGGGGGAGACAAAGATACGCAGTATTTT
once	TRBV20-1	TRBJ1-2	TRBD1	CSARIRQGLGGYTF	TGCAGTGCTAGAATAAGACAGGGGCTGGGTGGCTACACCTTC
.	TRBV7-2	TRBJ2-7	.	CASSRDGAYEQYF	TGTGCCAGCAGCCGGGACGGGGCCTACGAGCAGTACTTC
once	TRBV27	TRBJ1-2	.	CASSLRGKDGYTF	TGTGCCAGCAGTTTACGGGGGAAGGATGGCTACACCTTC
.	TRBV7-9	TRBJ2-7	.	CASSSDAEQYF	TGTGCCAGCAGCTCGGACGCCGAGCAGTACTTC
.	TRBV2	TRBJ2-1	.	CASSEVVALGEQFF	TGTGCCAGCAGTGAAGTGGTAGCGCTGGGTGAGCAGTTCTTC
.	TRBV5-1	TRBJ1-2	TRBD1	CASRQGSRTGEKGAGGYTF	TGCGCCAGCCGACAAGGATCCAGGACAGGGGAAAAGGGGGCGGGCGGCTACACCTTC
.	TRBV20-1	TRBJ1-4	.	CSARGQGNEKLFF	TGCAGTGCTAGGGGGCAGGGTAACGAAAAACTGTTTTTT
.	TRBV5-1	TRBJ2-7	TRBD1	CASRGRTGAPYEQYF	TGCGCCAGCAGGGGCCGGACAGGGGCCCCCTACGAGCAGTACTTC
.	TRBV3-1	TRBJ2-1	.	CASSQSGRGEQFF	TGTGCCAGCAGCCAATCGGGGAGAGGAGAGCAGTTCTTC
.	TRBV3-1	TRBJ2-7	TRBD1	CASSKTGSTPEQYF	TGTGCCAGCAGTAAGACAGGGAGCACCCCCGAGCAGTACTTC
.	TRBV28	TRBJ2-4	TRBD1	CASSPDRVVKNIQYF	TGTGCCAGCAGTCCCGACAGGGTAGTCAAAAACATTCAGTACTTC
.	TRBV6-1	TRBJ2-6	.	CASKRGTAFSGANVLTF	TGTGCCAGCAAGAGGGGGACGGCCTTCTCTGGGGCCAACGTCCTGACTTTC
.	TRBV12-3/TRBV12-4	TRBJ2-5	.	CASRQRNGETQYF	TGTGCCAGCAGGCAAAGGAACGGAGAGACCCAGTACTTC
.	TRBV4-2	TRBJ2-4	.	CASSQGRAAKNIQYF	TGTGCCAGCAGCCAAGGAAGGGCAGCCAAAAACATTCAGTACTTC
.	TRBV18	TRBJ2-1	TRBD2	CASSPLAGPYNEQFF	TGTGCCAGCTCACCACTAGCGGGACCCTACAATGAGCAGTTCTTC
once	TRBV5-1	TRBJ2-7	TRBD1	CASSPGQGLNEQYF	TGCGCCAGCAGCCCGGGACAGGGATTGAATGAGCAGTACTTC
.	TRBV12-3/TRBV12-4	TRBJ2-1	.	CASSLAGFQRRYNEQFF	TGTGCCAGCAGTTTAGCCGGATTCCAACGCCGCTACAATGAGCAGTTCTTC
.	TRBV3-1	TRBJ2-5	.	CASSLRGTIETQYF	TGTGCCAGCAGCCTCAGAGGAACAATTGAGACCCAGTACTTC
.	TRBV6-1	TRBJ1-2	.	CASSESEGREYSTF	TGTGCCAGCAGTGAATCTGAGGGGAGGGAGTACTCCACCTTC
.	TRBV7-9	TRBJ1-2	TRBD1	CASSYGRQGLYGYTF	TGTGCCAGCAGTTACGGACGACAGGGACTCTATGGCTACACCTTC
.	TRBV29-1	TRBJ2-1	TRBD2	CSVDRLAGGERKAYNEQFF	TGCAGCGTTGATCGACTAGCGGGAGGTGAGAGGAAGGCCTACAATGAGCAGTTCTTC
.	TRBV27	TRBJ2-7	.	CASSLIGKPSYEQYF	TGTGCCAGCAGTTTAATCGGGAAGCCCTCCTACGAGCAGTACTTC
.	TRBV20-1	TRBJ2-7	.	CSASGGYEQYF	TGCAGTGCTTCCGGGGGCTACGAGCAGTACTTC
.	TRBV18	TRBJ1-1	.	CASSRSQGATEAFF	TGTGCCAGCTCACGGTCGCAGGGCGCGACTGAAGCTTTCTTT
.	TRBV6-5	TRBJ2-6	TRBD1	CASSFAGQGAVGANVLTF	TGTGCCAGCAGTTTCGCAGGACAGGGTGCGGTTGGGGCCAACGTCCTGACTTTC
.	TRBV3-1	TRBJ2-5	.	CASSQALGARGTQYF	TGTGCCAGCAGCCAGGCGCTAGGGGCTCGCGGGACCCAGTACTTC
.	TRBV29-1	TRBJ2-3	TRBD1	CSGSQGGTDTQYF	TGCAGCGGGAGCCAGGGGGGCACAGATACGCAGTATTTT